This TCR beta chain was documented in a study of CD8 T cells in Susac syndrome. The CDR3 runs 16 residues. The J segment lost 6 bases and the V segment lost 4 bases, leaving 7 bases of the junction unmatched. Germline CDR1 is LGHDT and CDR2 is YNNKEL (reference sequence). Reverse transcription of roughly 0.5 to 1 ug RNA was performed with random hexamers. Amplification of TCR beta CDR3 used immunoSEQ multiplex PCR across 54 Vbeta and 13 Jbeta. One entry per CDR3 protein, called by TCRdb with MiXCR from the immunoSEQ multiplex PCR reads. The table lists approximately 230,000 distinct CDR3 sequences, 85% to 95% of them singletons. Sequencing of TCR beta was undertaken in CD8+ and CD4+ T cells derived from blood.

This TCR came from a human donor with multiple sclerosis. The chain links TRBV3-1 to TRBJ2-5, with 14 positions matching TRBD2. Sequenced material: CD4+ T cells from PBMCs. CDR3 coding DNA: TGTGCCAGCAGCCGCGGGACTAGCGGGAGTGGGAAGACCCAGTACTTC. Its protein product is CASSRGTSGSGKTQYF.